This TCR beta chain was sequenced for a study of blood T cell repertoires in COVID-19. Between the trimmed V and J ends, which lost 3 bases and 0 bases, there was a span of 6 bases. The length of the CDR3 is 13 residues. The V gene's germline CDR1 is DFQATT and CDR2 SNEGSKA (reference sequence). The table came from immunoSEQ multiplex PCR; TCRdb's copy has only in-frame clones and leaves some out. The sample consists of roughly 190,000 clones, about 80% of them appearing once. The TCR originated in a human donor with acute or convalescent COVID-19. The donor label of this sample is uncertain. This rearrangement joins TRBV20-1 to TRBJ1-3; the D is unclear. The sample consisted of peripheral blood. CDR3 sequence: CSASRSSGNTIYF. In DNA form, the CDR3 reads TGCAGTGCTAGTAGGAGCTCTGGAAACACCATATATTTT.